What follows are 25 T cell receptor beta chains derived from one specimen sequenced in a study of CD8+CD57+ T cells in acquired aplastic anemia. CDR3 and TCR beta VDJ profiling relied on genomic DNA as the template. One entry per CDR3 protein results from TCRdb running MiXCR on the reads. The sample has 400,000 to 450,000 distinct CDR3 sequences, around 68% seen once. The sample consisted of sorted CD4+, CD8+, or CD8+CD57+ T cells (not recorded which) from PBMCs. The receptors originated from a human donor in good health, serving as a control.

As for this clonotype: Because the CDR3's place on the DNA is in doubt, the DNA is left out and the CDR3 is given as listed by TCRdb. The CDR3 sequence is CDSSIYLCSVEEWGTSSGNTIYF. V is TRBV7-2 and J is TRBJ1-3. Germline CDR1 is SGHTA and CDR2 is FQGNSA. The CDR3 contains 23 residues when both ends are counted.

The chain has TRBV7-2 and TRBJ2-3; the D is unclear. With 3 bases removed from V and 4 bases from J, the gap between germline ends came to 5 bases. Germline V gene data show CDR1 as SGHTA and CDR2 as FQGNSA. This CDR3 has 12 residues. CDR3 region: CASSFGADTQYF. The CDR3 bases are TGTGCCAGCAGCTTTGGCGCAGATACGCAGTATTTT.

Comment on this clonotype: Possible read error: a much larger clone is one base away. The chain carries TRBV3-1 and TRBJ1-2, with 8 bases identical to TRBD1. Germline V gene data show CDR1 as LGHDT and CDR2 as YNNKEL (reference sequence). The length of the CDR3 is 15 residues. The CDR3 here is CAGSHSDRAPLGYTF. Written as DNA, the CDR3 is TGTGCCGGCAGCCATTCGGACAGGGCCCCTCTGGGCTACACCTTC.

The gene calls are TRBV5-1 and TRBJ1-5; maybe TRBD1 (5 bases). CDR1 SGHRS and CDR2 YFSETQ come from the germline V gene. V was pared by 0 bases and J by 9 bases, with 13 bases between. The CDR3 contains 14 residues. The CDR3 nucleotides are TGCGCCAGCAGCTTGGAGGGACTAGCTCCGCCCCAGCATTTT. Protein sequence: CASSLEGLAPPQHF.

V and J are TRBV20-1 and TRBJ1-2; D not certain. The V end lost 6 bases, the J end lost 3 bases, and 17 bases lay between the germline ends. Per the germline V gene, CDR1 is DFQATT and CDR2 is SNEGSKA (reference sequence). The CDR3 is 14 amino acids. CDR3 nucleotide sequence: TGCAGTGCGAAGGGCGGCCTTTGGGACTATGGCTACACCTTC. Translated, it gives CSAKGGLWDYGYTF.

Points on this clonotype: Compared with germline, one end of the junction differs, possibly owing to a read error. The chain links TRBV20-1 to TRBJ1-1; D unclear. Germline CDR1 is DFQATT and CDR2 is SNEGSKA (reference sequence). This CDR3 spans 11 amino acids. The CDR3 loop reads CSASGPVLTIF. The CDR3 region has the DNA TGCAGTGCTAGCGGTCCGGTACTTACGATCTTT.

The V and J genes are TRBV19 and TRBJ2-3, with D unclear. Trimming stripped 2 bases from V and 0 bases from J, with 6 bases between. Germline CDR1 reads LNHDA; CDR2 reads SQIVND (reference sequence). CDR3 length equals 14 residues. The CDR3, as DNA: TGTGCCAGTAGTATATCTTACAGCACAGATACGCAGTATTTT. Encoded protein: CASSISYSTDTQYF.

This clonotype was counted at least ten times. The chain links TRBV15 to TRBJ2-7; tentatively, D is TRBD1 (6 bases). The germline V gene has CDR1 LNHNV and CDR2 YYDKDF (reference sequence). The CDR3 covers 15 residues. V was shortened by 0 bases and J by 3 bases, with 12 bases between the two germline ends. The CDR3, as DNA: TGTGCCACCAGCAGAGATCCTCAGGGGCTCTACGAGCAGTACTTC. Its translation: CATSRDPQGLYEQYF.

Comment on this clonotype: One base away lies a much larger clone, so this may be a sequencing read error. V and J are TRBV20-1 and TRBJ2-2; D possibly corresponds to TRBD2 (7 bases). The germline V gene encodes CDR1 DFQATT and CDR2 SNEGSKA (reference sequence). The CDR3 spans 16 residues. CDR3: CSASAPPGGKWWELLF. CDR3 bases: TGCAGTGCTAGTGCGCCGCCGGGGGGCAAGTGGTGGGAGCTGCTTTTT.

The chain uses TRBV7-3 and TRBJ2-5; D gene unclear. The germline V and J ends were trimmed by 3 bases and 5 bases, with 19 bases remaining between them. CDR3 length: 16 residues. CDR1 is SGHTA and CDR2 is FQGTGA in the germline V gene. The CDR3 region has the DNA TGTGCCAGCAGCTTGGTGGCAAATGGGCCGCTGGAGACCCAGTACTTC. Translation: CASSLVANGPLETQYF.

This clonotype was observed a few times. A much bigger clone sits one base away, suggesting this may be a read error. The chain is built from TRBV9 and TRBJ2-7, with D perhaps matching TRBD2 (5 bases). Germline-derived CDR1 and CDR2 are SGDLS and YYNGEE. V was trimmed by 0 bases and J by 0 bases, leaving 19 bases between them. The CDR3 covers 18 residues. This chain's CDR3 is CASSVASSGGSHSYEQYF. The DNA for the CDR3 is TGTGCCAGCAGCGTAGCTAGCTCCGGAGGCAGCCACTCCTACGAGCAGTACTTC.

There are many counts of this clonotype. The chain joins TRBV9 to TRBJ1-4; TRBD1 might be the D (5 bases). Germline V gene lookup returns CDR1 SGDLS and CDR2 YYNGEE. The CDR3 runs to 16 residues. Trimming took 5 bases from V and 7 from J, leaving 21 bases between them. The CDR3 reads CASSWGMGGVGEKLFF. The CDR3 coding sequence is TGTGCCAGCAGTTGGGGGATGGGGGGAGTGGGTGAAAAACTGTTTTTT.

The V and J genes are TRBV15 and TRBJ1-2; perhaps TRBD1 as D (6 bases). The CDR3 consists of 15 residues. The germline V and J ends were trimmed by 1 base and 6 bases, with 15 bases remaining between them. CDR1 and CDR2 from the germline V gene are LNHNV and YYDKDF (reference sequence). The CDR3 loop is CATSRVGGRGHGYTF. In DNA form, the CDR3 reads TGTGCCACCAGCAGAGTTGGGGGGCGAGGTCATGGCTACACCTTC.

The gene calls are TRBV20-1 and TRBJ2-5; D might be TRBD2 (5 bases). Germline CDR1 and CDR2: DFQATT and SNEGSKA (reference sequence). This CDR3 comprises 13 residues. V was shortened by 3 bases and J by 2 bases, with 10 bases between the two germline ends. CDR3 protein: CSARERIQETQYF. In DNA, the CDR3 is TGCAGTGCTAGGGAGCGGATTCAAGAGACCCAGTACTTC.

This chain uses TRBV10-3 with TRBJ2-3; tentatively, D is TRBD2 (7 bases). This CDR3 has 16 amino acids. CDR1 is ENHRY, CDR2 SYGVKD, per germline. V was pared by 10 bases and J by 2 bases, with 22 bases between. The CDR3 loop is CASSPLGRGATDTQYF. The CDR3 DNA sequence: TGTGCCAGCAGCCCCCTAGGACGGGGGGCCACAGATACGCAGTATTTT.

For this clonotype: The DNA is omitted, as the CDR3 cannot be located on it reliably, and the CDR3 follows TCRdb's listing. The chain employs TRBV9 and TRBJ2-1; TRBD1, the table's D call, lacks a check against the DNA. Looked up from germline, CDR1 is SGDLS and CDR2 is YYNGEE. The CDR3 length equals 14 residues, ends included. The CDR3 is CASSFGPGSNQSFF.

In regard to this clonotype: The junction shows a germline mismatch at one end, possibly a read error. The DNA for the CDR3 is TGTGCCAGCATCATTAACTACAGGGTGAACTCTGAAGCTTTCTTT. This codes for CASIINYRVNSEAFF. The V gene is TRBV12-3 or TRBV12-4, the J gene TRBJ1-1; a possible D gene is TRBD1 (6 bases). The CDR3 is 15 amino acids.

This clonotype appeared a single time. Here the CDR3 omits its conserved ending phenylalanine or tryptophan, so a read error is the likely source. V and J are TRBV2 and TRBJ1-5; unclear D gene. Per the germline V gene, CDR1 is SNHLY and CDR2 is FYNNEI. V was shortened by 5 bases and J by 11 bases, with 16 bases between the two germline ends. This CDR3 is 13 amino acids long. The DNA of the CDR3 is TGTGCCAGCAGTTTGCAGGATGGCATGACCCAGCATCTT. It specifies CASSLQDGMTQHL.

The DNA for the CDR3 is TGTGCCACCAGGGAAGGGGGCAATAATTCACCCCTGTTTTTT. It is translated as CATREGGNNSPLFF. The rearrangement links TRBV19 to TRBJ1-4; 7 nucleotides match TRBD1. After removal of 10 bases from V and 14 bases from J, the junction contained 19 bases not matched to a gene. The CDR3 covers 14 residues. Germline lookup yields CDR1 LNHDA and CDR2 SQIVND (reference sequence).

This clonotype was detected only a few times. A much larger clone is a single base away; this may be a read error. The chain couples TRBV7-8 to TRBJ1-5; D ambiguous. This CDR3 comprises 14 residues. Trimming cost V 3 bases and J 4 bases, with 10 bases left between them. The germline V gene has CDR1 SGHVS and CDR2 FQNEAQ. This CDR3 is CASSFPETNQPQHF. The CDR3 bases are TGTGCCAGCAGCTTTCCAGAGACAAATCAGCCCCAGCATTTT.

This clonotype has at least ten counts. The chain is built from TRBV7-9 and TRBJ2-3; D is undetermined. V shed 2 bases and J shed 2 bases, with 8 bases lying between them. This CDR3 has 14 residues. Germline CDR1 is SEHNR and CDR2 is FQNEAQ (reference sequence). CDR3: CASSLYLSTDTQYF. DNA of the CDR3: TGTGCCAGCAGCTTATACCTTTCCACAGATACGCAGTATTTT. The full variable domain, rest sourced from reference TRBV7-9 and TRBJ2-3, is DTGVSQNPRHKITKRGQNVTFRCDPISEHNRLYWYRQTLGQGPEFLTYFQNEAQLEKSRLLSDRFSAERPKGSFSTLEIQRTEQGDSAMYLCASSLYLSTDTQYFGPGTRLTVL.

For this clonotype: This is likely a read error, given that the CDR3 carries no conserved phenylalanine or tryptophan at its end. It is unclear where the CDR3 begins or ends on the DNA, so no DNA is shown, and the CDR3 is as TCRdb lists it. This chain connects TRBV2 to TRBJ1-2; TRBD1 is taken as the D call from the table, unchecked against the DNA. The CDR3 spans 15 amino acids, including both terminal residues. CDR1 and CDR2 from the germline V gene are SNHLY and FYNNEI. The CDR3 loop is CASSVGGASSCGYAL.

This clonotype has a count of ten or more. In nucleotides, the CDR3 is TGTGCCAGTACAGGGTGGGGGTTGTCTGAAGCTTTCTTT. Encoded protein: CASTGWGLSEAFF. The J gene is TRBJ1-1, the V gene TRBV19; D is possibly TRBD1 (5 bases). Germline lookup yields CDR1 LNHDA and CDR2 SQIVND (reference sequence). CDR3 length: 13 residues. V lost 7 bases and J lost 6, with 15 bases in between.

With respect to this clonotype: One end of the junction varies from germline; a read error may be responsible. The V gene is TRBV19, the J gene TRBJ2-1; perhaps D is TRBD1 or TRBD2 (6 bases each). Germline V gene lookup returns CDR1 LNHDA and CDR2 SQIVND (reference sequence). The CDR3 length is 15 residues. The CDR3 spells CASSIGGARQNTEAF. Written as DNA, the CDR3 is TGTGCCAGTAGTATAGGGGGGGCGCGGCAGAACACTGAGGCTTTC.

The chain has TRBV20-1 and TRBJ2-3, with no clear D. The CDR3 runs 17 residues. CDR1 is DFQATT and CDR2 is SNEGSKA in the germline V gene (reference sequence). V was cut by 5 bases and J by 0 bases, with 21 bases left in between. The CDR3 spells CSAPRAHRVPSTDTQYF. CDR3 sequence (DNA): TGCAGTGCTCCCCGGGCCCACCGGGTCCCTAGCACAGATACGCAGTATTTT.